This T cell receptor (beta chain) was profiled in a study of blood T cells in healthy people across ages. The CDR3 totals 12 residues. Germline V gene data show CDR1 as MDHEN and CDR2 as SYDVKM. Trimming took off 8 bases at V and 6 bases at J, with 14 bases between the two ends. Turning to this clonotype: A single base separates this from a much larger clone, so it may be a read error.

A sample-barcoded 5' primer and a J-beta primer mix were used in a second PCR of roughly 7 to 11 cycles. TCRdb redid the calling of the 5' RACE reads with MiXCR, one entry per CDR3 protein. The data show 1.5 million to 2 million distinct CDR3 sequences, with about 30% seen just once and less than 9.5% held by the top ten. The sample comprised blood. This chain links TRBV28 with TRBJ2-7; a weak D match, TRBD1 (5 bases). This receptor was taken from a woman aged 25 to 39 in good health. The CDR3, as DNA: TGTGCCAGCGGGGCAGTGACCTGCGAGCAGTACTTC. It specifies CASGAVTCEQYF. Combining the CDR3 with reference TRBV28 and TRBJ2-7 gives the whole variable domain DVKVTQSSRYLVKRTGEKVFLECVQDMDHENMFWYRQDPGLGLRLIYFSYDVKMKEKGDIPEGYSVSREKKERFSLILESASTNQTSMYLCASGAVTCEQYFGPGTRLTVT.